One and the same sample provided the 28 T cell receptor beta chains below, sequenced in a study of Graves' ophthalmopathy and Graves' hyperthyroidism. Amplification of the TCR beta CDR3 regions used RNA transcripts (as template). After a first-round RT-PCR with HTBI primers, a second-round multiplex PCR was run. TCRdb fed the multiplex PCR reads into MiXCR, producing one record per CDR3 protein. The sample consists of 300,000 to 400,000 distinct CDR3 sequences, about a sixth of them appearing once. Source material: peripheral blood. The source of these receptors is an adult woman with stable Graves' hyperthyroidism.

Concerning this clonotype itself: This likely comes from a read error, as the CDR3 has no conserved phenylalanine or tryptophan at its end. Because the CDR3's place on the DNA is in doubt, the DNA is left out and the CDR3 is given as listed by TCRdb. The chain carries TRBV6-5 and TRBJ1-6; the table's D call TRBD1 went unverified against the DNA. The CDR3 spans 10 amino acids, including both terminal residues. The germline V gene has CDR1 MNHEY and CDR2 SVGAGI. Here the CDR3 reads CASSYPARRG.

This clonotype was seen many times. The V and J genes are TRBV12-3 or TRBV12-4 and TRBJ2-7; D remains unclear. The CDR3 consists of 17 residues. Trimming removed 5 bases at V and 4 bases at J, with 24 bases between. The CDR3 sequence is CASSPENSSSSWYEQYF. The CDR3 nucleotides are TGTGCCAGCAGTCCCGAGAACAGTTCCTCATCATGGTACGAGCAGTACTTC.

This clonotype was recorded at least ten times. The chain couples TRBV20-1 to TRBJ2-5; 11 bases are shared with TRBD2. The CDR3 is 15 residues long. The J segment lost 3 bases and the V segment lost 0 bases, leaving 3 bases of the junction unmatched. Per the germline V gene, CDR1 is DFQATT and CDR2 is SNEGSKA (reference sequence). This chain's CDR3 is CSARDPGLAEETQYF. As DNA, the CDR3 is TGCAGTGCTAGAGATCCGGGACTAGCGGAAGAGACCCAGTACTTC.

This clonotype was seen ten or more times. The rearrangement uses TRBV28 and TRBJ1-5; no reliable D call. The germline V gene encodes CDR1 MDHEN and CDR2 SYDVKM. The CDR3 sequence is 12 residues long. Between the trimmed V and J ends, which lost 3 bases and 5 bases, there was a span of 5 bases. CDR3 coding DNA: TGTGCCAGCAGTTTCCAACATCAGCCCCAGCATTTT. Protein product: CASSFQHQPQHF.

This clonotype has at least ten counts. The V call is TRBV12-3 or TRBV12-4, the J call TRBJ1-6, with unresolved D. The CDR3 runs 13 residues. With 3 bases removed from V and 11 bases from J, the gap between germline ends came to 11 bases. The CDR3 region has the DNA TGTGCCAGCAGTTTGCAGAAGAGCACACCCCTCCACTTT. Its translation: CASSLQKSTPLHF.

At least ten counts were recorded for this clonotype. The V call is TRBV6-1, the J call TRBJ1-5, with D possibly TRBD1 on 5 matching bases. The CDR3 is 14 amino acids. Trimming left V 4 bases short and J 7 bases short, with 14 bases between. CDR1 and CDR2 from the germline V gene are MNHNS and SASEGT. This chain's CDR3 is CASSASSGGQPQHF. The CDR3 DNA follows: TGTGCCAGCAGTGCCTCTTCGGGGGGGCAGCCCCAGCATTTT.

In this sample, this clonotype turned up many times. The chain uses TRBV27 and TRBJ2-7, with D possibly matching TRBD1 (5 bases). The CDR3 length is 15 residues. Per the germline V gene, CDR1 is MNHEY and CDR2 is SMNVEV (reference sequence). Trimming left V 3 bases short and J 3 bases short, with 15 bases between. The CDR3 region is CASSFDGRGIYEQYF. In DNA form, the CDR3 reads TGTGCCAGCAGTTTTGACGGAAGGGGTATCTACGAGCAGTACTTC.

This clonotype was recorded at least ten times. The chain has TRBV6-5 and TRBJ2-7; 9 nucleotides agree with TRBD1. The CDR3 covers 13 residues. With 6 bases clipped from V and 4 bases from J, the junction kept 4 bases outside the gene matches. CDR1 and CDR2 (germline): MNHEY, SVGAGI. CDR3 region: CASRGQGFYEQYF. The CDR3 DNA reads as TGTGCCAGCAGGGGACAGGGATTTTACGAGCAGTACTTC.

This clonotype appeared many times. J is TRBJ1-1 and V is TRBV5-1; 9 bases are a match to TRBD1. Losses at the gene ends were 3 bases for V and 1 base for J; bases not matched to a gene: 1. CDR1 SGHRS and CDR2 YFSETQ come from the germline V gene. CDR3 length: 14 amino acids. The CDR3 coding sequence is TGCGCCAGCAGCTGGACAGGGGCGAACACTGAAGCTTTCTTT. Amino acids: CASSWTGANTEAFF.

V gene TRBV6-5 combines with J gene TRBJ1-2, with 9 positions matching TRBD1. The ends lost 2 bases at V and 6 bases at J; junction bases unmatched: 7. This CDR3 has 15 amino acids. Germline-derived CDR1 and CDR2 are MNHEY and SVGAGI. CDR3: CASSYATGGQDGYTF. CDR3 DNA sequence: TGTGCCAGCAGTTACGCAACAGGGGGCCAGGATGGCTACACCTTC.

In its sample, this clonotype was seen many times. This chain joins TRBV7-8 and TRBJ2-5; no definite D call. The V end was cut by 3 bases, the J end by 0 bases, with 8 bases between. CDR1 SGHVS and CDR2 FQNEAQ come from the germline V gene. The CDR3 sequence is 14 residues long. CDR3 residues: CASSFSSYQETQYF. The CDR3 DNA follows: TGTGCCAGCAGCTTTTCCTCTTACCAAGAGACCCAGTACTTC. Full variable domain (rest looked up from reference TRBV7-8 and TRBJ2-5): GAGVSQSPRYKVAKRGQDVALRCDPISGHVSLFWYQQALGQGPEFLTYFQNEAQLDKSGLPSDRFFAERPEGSVSTLKIQRTQQEDSAVYLCASSFSSYQETQYFGPGTRLLVL.

This clonotype has a count of ten or more. CDR3 in amino acids: CASSLSGRAYEQYF. The CDR3 nucleotides read TGTGCCAGCAGCTTAAGCGGGAGGGCCTACGAGCAGTACTTC. The chain uses TRBV7-9 and TRBJ2-7; 10 bases align to TRBD2. From germline, CDR1 is SEHNR and CDR2 FQNEAQ (reference sequence). This CDR3 is built from 14 residues. V gave up 2 bases and J gave up 2 bases; unmatched junction bases: 0.

This clonotype was detected ten times or more. The rearrangement uses TRBV2 and TRBJ2-5; a possible D gene is TRBD1 (6 bases). Between the trimmed V and J ends, which lost 1 base and 5 bases, there was a span of 17 bases. The CDR3 consists of 16 residues. Germline CDR1 and CDR2: SNHLY and FYNNEI. The CDR3 region has the DNA TGTGCCAGCAGTGAAGAGGGTCCAGGGGTCAGCGAGACCCAGTACTTC. Amino acids: CASSEEGPGVSETQYF.

In its sample, this clonotype was seen a few times. This chain uses TRBV28 with TRBJ1-1, with TRBD1 as a possible D gene (6 bases). V was trimmed by 4 bases and J by 10 bases, leaving 13 bases between them. Germline V gene lookup returns CDR1 MDHEN and CDR2 SYDVKM. CDR3 length: 12 residues. The CDR3 spells CASSSFGRGAFF. CDR3 DNA: TGTGCCAGCAGTTCTTTTGGCAGGGGAGCTTTCTTT.

At least ten counts were recorded for this clonotype. This chain uses TRBV7-9 with TRBJ2-7; tentative D call: TRBD2 (5 bases). CDR1 is SEHNR, CDR2 FQNEAQ, per germline (reference sequence). V was trimmed by 2 bases and J by 1 base, leaving 9 bases between them. There are 14 residues in the CDR3. CDR3 region: CASSLIGGSYEQYF. CDR3 DNA: TGTGCCAGCAGCTTAATTGGCGGGTCCTACGAGCAGTACTTC.

In its sample, this clonotype was seen a few times. The gene calls are TRBV4-1 and TRBJ1-1; 7 nucleotides align to TRBD1. V gave up 1 base and J gave up 0 bases; unmatched junction bases: 5. The germline gives CDR1 MGHRA, CDR2 YSYEKL. The CDR3 totals 16 residues. CDR3 amino acids: CASSQGRGPVNTEAFF. The CDR3 DNA is TGCGCCAGCAGCCAAGGGAGGGGGCCGGTGAACACTGAAGCTTTCTTT.

The sample holds many counts of this clonotype. This chain joins TRBV5-5 and TRBJ2-7, with 9 nucleotides matching TRBD1. The V gene's germline CDR1 is SGHKS and CDR2 YYEKEE (reference sequence). The CDR3 covers 16 residues. With 4 bases clipped from V and 6 bases from J, the junction kept 14 bases outside the gene matches. The CDR3 here is CASSKNTGTGSTEQYF. The CDR3 region has the DNA TGTGCCAGCAGCAAAAATACCGGGACAGGGTCTACCGAGCAGTACTTC.

About this clonotype: This sequence may be a read error, since a much larger clone differs from it by one base. V is TRBV12-3 or TRBV12-4 and J is TRBJ2-7; 9 positions match TRBD1. This CDR3 has 14 residues. The CDR3 spells CVSSTGTGMNEQYF. The DNA for the CDR3 is TGTGTCAGCAGTACCGGGACAGGGATGAACGAGCAGTACTTC.

This chain connects TRBV7-6 to TRBJ1-5; no definite D call. The CDR3 is 14 residues long. Germline CDR1 reads SGHVS; CDR2 reads FNYEAQ. V shed 1 base and J shed 9 bases, with 13 bases lying between them. The CDR3: CASSLGALEGPQHF. DNA of the CDR3: TGTGCCAGCAGCTTAGGAGCCTTAGAGGGGCCCCAGCATTTT.

The rearrangement uses TRBV4-1 and TRBJ1-5; D gene uncertain. Germline V gene sequence: CDR1 MGHRA, CDR2 YSYEKL. Trimming removed 3 bases from V and 6 bases from J, with 9 bases in between. The CDR3 is 13 residues long. CDR3: CASSHSVGQPQHF. DNA of the CDR3: TGCGCCAGCAGCCACTCCGTTGGTCAGCCCCAGCATTTT.

This clonotype showed up many times. The chain is built from TRBV20-1 and TRBJ1-5, with 8 nucleotides matching TRBD1. The CDR3 extends over 14 amino acids. Germline V gene data show CDR1 as DFQATT and CDR2 as SNEGSKA (reference sequence). V shed 6 bases, J shed 6 bases, and the junction held 10 bases outside the gene matches. The CDR3 here is CSAQQDREGQPQHF. The CDR3 DNA follows: TGCAGTGCCCAACAGGACAGGGAGGGTCAGCCCCAGCATTTT.

In the case of this clonotype: Likely a read error: the CDR3 ends without its conserved phenylalanine or tryptophan. It is unclear where the CDR3 begins or ends on the DNA, so no DNA is shown, and the CDR3 is as TCRdb lists it. The chain couples TRBV15 to TRBJ1-5; TRBD1 is taken as the D call from the table, unchecked against the DNA. The CDR3 is 15 amino acids in total, end residues counted. The germline V gene has CDR1 LNHNV and CDR2 YYDKDF (reference sequence). This CDR3 is CATSQTGGVNQPQQL.

The genes are TRBV3-1 and TRBJ1-1, with D perhaps matching TRBD1 (6 bases). Trimming left V 5 bases short and J 3 bases short, with 10 bases between. CDR3 length equals 13 residues. CDR1 LGHDT and CDR2 YNNKEL come from the germline V gene (reference sequence). The CDR3 region is CASSSGQYTEAFF. The CDR3, as DNA: TGTGCCAGCAGCAGCGGACAGTACACTGAAGCTTTCTTT.

This clonotype was seen many times. CDR3 amino acids: CASSLRRGRDTEAFF. The CDR3 DNA reads as TGTGCCAGCAGCTTAAGGCGGGGGCGGGACACTGAAGCTTTCTTT. The chain employs TRBV7-9 and TRBJ1-1, with D perhaps TRBD1 (6 bases). Per germline, CDR1 SEHNR and CDR2 FQNEAQ (reference sequence). The CDR3 has 15 amino acids. The V end was cut by 2 bases, the J end by 3 bases, with 13 bases between.

This clonotype was recorded at least ten times. The V gene is TRBV5-1, the J gene TRBJ1-2, with D tentatively TRBD1 (6 bases). The CDR3 covers 14 residues. V was trimmed by 2 bases and J by 8 bases, leaving 16 bases between them. Germline assignment: CDR1 SGHRS and CDR2 YFSETQ. CDR3 in amino acids: CASSLQGGIDGYTF. CDR3 DNA: TGCGCCAGCAGCTTACAGGGTGGTATTGACGGCTACACCTTC.

This clonotype was detected ten times or more. The chain carries TRBV30 and TRBJ2-7; TRBD1 might be the D (5 bases). The CDR3 is 12 amino acids. Germline loops: CDR1 GTSNPN, CDR2 SVGIG (reference sequence). Trimming shortened V by 4 bases and J by 3 bases, and 10 bases separated the two germline ends. The CDR3, as DNA: TGTGCCTGGATGCAGGGTGGCTACGAGCAGTACTTC. As protein: CAWMQGGYEQYF.

This clonotype has a count of ten or more. The gene calls are TRBV7-2 and TRBJ2-5; no firm D call. Per the germline V gene, CDR1 is SGHTA and CDR2 is FQGNSA. There are 13 residues in the CDR3. Trimming removed 2 bases from V and 4 bases from J, with 8 bases in between. The CDR3 DNA reads TGTGCCAGCAGCTTATCAAGGGCAGAGACCCAGTACTTC. Its protein is CASSLSRAETQYF.

This clonotype was counted ten times or more. V gene TRBV10-3 combines with J gene TRBJ2-7, with 14 positions matching TRBD2. From germline, CDR1 is ENHRY and CDR2 SYGVKD. CDR3 length: 16 amino acids. The trim removed 3 bases at V and 3 bases at J, leaving 4 bases unmatched. Here the CDR3 reads CAISDTGLAGDYEQYF. For the CDR3, the DNA is TGTGCCATCAGTGACACGGGACTAGCGGGAGACTACGAGCAGTACTTC.